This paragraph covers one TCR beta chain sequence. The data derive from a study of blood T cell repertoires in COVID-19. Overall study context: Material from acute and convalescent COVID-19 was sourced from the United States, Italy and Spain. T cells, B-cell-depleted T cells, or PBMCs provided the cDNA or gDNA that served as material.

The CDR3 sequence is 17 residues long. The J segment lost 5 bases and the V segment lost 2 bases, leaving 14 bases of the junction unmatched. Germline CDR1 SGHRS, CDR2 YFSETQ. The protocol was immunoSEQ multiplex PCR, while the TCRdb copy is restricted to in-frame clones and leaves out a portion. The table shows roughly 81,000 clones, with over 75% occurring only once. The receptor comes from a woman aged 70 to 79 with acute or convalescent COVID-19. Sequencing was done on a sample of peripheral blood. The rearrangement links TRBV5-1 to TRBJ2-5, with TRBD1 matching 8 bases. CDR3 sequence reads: CASSFQIRGRGGETQYF. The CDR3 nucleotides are TGCGCCAGCAGCTTCCAAATCAGGGGGCGCGGAGGGGAGACCCAGTACTTC.